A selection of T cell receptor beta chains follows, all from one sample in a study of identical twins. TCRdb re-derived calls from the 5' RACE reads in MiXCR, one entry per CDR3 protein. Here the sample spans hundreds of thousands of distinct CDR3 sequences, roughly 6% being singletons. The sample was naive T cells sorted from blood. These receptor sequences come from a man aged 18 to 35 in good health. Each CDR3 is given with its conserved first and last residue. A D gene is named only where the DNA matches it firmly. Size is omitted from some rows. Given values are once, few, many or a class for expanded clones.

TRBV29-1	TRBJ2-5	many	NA	CSVGVGETQYF	TGCAGCGTTGGCGTCGGAGAGACCCAGTACTTC
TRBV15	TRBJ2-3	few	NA	CATSRDIPGSDTQYF	TGTGCCACCAGCAGAGATATTCCAGGGTCAGATACGCAGTATTTT
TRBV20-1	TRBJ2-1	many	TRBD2	CSARDRPAMRLAAHNEQFF	TGCAGTGCTAGAGATCGGCCCGCCATGCGACTAGCGGCACACAATGAGCAGTTCTTC
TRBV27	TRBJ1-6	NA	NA	CASSPLKLNSPLHF	TGTGCCAGCAGTCCCCTTAAGCTGAATTCACCCCTCCACTTT
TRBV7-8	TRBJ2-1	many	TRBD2	CASSRVPGGVGNEQFF	TGTGCCAGCAGCCGAGTGCCGGGAGGAGTGGGCAATGAGCAGTTCTTC
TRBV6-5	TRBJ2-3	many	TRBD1	CASSYRGQSTDTQYF	TGTGCCAGCAGTTACCGGGGACAGAGCACAGATACGCAGTATTTT
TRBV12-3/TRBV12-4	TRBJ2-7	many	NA	CASSRPGLTYEQYF	TGTGCCAGCAGCCGACCCGGTCTAACCTACGAGCAGTACTTC
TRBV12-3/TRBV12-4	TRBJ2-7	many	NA	CASSLSSETYSYEQYF	TGTGCCAGCAGTTTATCGTCGGAGACATACTCCTACGAGCAGTACTTC
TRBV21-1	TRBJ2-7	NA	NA	CASSKTKEGLGQISYEQYF	TGTGCCAGCAGCAAAACAAAAGAGGGGTTGGGACAGATATCCTACGAGCAGTACTTC
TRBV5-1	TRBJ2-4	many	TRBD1	CASVGQGARGIQYF	TGCGCCAGCGTCGGACAGGGGGCGCGAGGCATTCAGTACTTC
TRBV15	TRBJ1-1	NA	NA	CATSSGGDTEAFF	TGTGCCACCAGCTCGGGGGGAGACACTGAAGCTTTCTTT
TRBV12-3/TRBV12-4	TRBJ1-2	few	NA	CASSYSLEGPNYGYTF	TGTGCCAGCAGTTATTCCCTGGAGGGGCCTAACTATGGCTACACCTTC
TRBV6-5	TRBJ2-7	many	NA	CASRFNYEQYF	TGTGCCAGCAGATTCAACTACGAGCAGTACTTC
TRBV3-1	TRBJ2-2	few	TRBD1	CASSQFLIGQGANGELFF	TGTGCCAGCAGCCAATTCTTGATAGGACAGGGGGCGAACGGGGAGCTGTTTTTT
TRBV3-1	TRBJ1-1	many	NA	CASSQLSSGGEAFF	TGTGCCAGCAGCCAACTCTCGTCGGGGGGTGAAGCTTTCTTT
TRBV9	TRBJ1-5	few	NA	CASSVGGNSNQPQHF	TGTGCCAGCAGCGTAGGTGGGAATAGCAATCAGCCCCAGCATTTT
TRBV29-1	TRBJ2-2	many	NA	CSVAFGGTGELFF	TGCAGCGTTGCTTTTGGGGGGACCGGGGAGCTGTTTTTT
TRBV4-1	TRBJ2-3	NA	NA	CASSQVVRDTQYF	TGCGCCAGCAGCCAAGTTGTCCGGGATACGCAGTATTTT
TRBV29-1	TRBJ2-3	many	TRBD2	CSVEGATSGRGGTDTQYF	TGCAGCGTTGAGGGCGCGACTAGCGGGAGAGGGGGCACAGATACGCAGTATTTT
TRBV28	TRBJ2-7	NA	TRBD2	CASSWRGTSGRTEQYF	TGTGCCAGCAGTTGGCGGGGGACTAGCGGGAGGACCGAGCAGTACTTC
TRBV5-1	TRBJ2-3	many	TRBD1	CASSLMDRGTDTQYF	TGCGCCAGCAGCTTGATGGACAGGGGGACAGATACGCAGTATTTT
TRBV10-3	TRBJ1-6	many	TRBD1	CAISDRGSSYNSPLHF	TGTGCCATCAGCGACAGGGGTTCATCCTATAATTCACCCCTCCACTTT
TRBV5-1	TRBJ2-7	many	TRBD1	CASSLEDRVRYAQYF	TGCGCCAGCAGCTTGGAGGACAGGGTACGGTACGCGCAGTACTTC
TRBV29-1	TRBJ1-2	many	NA	CSVDGAEMSYGYTF	TGCAGCGTGGACGGCGCTGAGATGAGCTATGGCTACACCTTC
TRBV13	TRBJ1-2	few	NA	CASSLTGLGGYTF	TGTGCCAGCAGCTTAACGGGGCTTGGAGGCTACACCTTC
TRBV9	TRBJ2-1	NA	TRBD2	CASSVEAGAPGNEQFF	TGTGCCAGCAGCGTAGAGGCGGGAGCCCCGGGGAATGAGCAGTTCTTC
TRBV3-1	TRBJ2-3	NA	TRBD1	CASSQGSGTGRDTQYF	TGTGCCAGCAGCCAAGGGTCTGGGACAGGGAGGGATACGCAGTATTTT
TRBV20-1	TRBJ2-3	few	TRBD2	CSAPGGGLWTSGGASTDTQYF	TGCAGTGCCCCAGGAGGGGGGCTCTGGACTAGCGGGGGAGCTAGCACAGATACGCAGTATTTT
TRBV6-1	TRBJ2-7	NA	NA	CASSEAADYYEQYF	TGTGCCAGCAGTGAAGCGGCAGATTATTACGAGCAGTACTTC
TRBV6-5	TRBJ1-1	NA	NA	CASTEGIEAFF	TGTGCCAGCACAGAGGGGATTGAAGCTTTCTTT